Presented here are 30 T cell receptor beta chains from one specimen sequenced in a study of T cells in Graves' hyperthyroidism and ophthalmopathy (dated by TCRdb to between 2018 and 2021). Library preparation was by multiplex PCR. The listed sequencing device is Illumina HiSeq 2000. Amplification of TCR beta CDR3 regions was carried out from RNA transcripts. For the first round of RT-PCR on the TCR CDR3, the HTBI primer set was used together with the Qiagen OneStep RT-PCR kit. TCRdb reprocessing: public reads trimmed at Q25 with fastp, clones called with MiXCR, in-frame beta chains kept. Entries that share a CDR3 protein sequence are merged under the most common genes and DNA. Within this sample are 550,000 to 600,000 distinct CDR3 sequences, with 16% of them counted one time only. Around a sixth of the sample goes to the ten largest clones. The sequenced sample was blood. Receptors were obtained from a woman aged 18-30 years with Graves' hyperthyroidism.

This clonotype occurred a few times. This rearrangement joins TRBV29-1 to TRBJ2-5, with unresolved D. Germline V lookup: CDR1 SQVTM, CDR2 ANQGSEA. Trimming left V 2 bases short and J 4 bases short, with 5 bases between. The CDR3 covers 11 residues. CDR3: CSVEYVETQYF. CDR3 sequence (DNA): TGCAGCGTTGAATATGTAGAGACCCAGTACTTC. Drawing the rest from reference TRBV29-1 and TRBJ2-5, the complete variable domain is SAVISQKPSRDICQRGTSLTIQCQVDSQVTMMFWYRQQPGQSLTLIATANQGSEATYESGFVIDKFPISRPNLTFSTLTVSNMSPEDSSIYLCSVEYVETQYFGPGTRLLVL.

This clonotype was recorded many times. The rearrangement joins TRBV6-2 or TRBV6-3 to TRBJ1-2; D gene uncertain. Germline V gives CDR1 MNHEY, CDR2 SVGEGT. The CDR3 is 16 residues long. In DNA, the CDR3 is TGTGCGACCCTTCCCGTCCTTAGGGCAGGAGACTATGGCTACACCTTC. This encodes CATLPVLRAGDYGYTF.

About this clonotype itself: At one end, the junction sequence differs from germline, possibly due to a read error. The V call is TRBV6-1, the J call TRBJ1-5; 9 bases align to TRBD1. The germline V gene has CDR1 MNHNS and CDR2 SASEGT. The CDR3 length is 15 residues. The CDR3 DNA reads TGTGCCAGCAGCGGGACAGGGATCGGCAACCAGCCCCAGCATTTT. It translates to CASSGTGIGNQPQHF.

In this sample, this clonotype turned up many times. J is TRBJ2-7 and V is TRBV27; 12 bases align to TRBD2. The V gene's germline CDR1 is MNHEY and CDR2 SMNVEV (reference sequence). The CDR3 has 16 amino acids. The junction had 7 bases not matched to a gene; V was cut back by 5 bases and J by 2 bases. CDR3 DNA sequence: TGTGCCAGCAGTCCATCCCTAGCGGGAGGGCCCTACGAGCAGTACTTC. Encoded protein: CASSPSLAGGPYEQYF.

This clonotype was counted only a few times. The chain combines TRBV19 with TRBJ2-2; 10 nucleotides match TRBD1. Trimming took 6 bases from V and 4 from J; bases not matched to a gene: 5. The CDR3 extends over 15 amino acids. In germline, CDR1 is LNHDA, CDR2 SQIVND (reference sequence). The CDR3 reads CASRRQGAPTGELFF. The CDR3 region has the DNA TGTGCCAGTAGAAGACAGGGGGCGCCCACCGGGGAGCTGTTTTTT.

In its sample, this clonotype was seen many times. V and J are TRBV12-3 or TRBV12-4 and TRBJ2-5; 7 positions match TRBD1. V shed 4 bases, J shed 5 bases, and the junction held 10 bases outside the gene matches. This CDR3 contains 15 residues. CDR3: CASSSPTRGWETQYF. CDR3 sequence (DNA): TGTGCCAGCAGTTCGCCAACCAGGGGGTGGGAGACCCAGTACTTC.

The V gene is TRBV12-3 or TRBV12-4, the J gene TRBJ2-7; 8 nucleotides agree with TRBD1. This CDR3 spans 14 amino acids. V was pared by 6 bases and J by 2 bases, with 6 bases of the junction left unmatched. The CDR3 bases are TGTGCCAGCAGGGCGACAGGGGTCCCCTACGAGCAGTACTTC. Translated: CASRATGVPYEQYF.

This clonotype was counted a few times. The CDR3 DNA is TGTGCCAGCAGCGCGAGTAGCGCGACCTACTACGAGCAGTACTTC. This translates into CASSASSATYYEQYF. The chain carries TRBV9 and TRBJ2-7, with TRBD2 as a possible D gene (5 bases). This CDR3 has 15 amino acids. CDR1 and CDR2 (germline): SGDLS, YYNGEE. With 3 bases removed from V and 3 bases from J, the gap between germline ends came to 16 bases. The whole variable domain, filled in from reference TRBV9 and TRBJ2-7, reads DSGVTQTPKHLITATGQRVTLRCSPRSGDLSVYWYQQSLDQGLQFLIQYYNGEERAKGNILERFSAQQFPDLHSELNLSSLELGDSALYFCASSASSATYYEQYFGPGTRLTVT.

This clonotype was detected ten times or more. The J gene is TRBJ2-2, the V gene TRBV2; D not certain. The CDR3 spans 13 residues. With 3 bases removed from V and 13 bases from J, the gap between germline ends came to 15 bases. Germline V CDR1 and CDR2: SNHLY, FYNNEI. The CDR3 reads CASSDDRPIGLFF. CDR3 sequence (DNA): TGTGCCAGCAGTGACGACCGACCGATCGGGCTGTTTTTT.

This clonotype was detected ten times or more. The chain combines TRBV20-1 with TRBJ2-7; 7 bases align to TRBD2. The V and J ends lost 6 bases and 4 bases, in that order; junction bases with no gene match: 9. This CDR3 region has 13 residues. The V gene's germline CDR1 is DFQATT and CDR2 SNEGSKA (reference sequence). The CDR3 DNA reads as TGCAGTGCCTCACTAGCGACGGGTTACGAGCAGTACTTC. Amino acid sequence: CSASLATGYEQYF.

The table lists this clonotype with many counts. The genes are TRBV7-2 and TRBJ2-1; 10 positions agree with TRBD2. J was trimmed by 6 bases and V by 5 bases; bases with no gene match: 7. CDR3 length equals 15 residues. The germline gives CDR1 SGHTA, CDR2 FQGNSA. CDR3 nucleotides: TGTGCCAGCAGCACACTAGCGGGGCTAGGCAATGAGCAGTTCTTC. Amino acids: CASSTLAGLGNEQFF.

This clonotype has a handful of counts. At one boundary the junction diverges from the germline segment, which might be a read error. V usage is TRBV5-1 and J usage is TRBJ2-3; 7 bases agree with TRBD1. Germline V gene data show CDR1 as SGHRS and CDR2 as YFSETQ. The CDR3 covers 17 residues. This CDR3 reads CAGSSKGAVASTDTQYF. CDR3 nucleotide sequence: TGCGCCGGCAGCTCCAAGGGGGCAGTAGCTAGCACAGATACGCAGTATTTT.

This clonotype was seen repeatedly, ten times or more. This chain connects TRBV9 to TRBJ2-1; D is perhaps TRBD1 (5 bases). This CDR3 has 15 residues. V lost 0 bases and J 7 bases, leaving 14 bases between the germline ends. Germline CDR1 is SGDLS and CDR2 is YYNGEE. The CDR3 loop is CASSVASGSINEQFF. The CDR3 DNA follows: TGTGCCAGCAGCGTAGCTTCAGGGTCTATTAATGAGCAGTTCTTC.

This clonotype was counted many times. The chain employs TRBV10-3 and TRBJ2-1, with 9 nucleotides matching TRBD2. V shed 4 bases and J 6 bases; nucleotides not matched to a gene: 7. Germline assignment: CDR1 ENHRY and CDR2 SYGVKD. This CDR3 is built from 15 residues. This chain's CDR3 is CAISALAGAGNEQFF. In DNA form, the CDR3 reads TGTGCCATCAGTGCCTTAGCGGGAGCAGGCAATGAGCAGTTCTTC.

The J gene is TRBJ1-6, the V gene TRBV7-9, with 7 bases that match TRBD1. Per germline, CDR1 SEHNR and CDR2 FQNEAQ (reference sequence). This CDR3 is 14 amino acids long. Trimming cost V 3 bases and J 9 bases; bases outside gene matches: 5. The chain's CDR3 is CASSLTGTASPLHF. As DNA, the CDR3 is TGTGCCAGCAGCTTGACAGGGACGGCTTCACCCCTCCACTTT.

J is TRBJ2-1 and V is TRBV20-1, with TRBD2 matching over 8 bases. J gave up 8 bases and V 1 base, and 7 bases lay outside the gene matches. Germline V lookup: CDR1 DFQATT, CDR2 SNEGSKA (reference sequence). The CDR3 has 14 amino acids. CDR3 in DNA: TGCAGTGCTAGAGCAGCGGGAGAGGTCGATGAGCAGTTCTTC. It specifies CSARAAGEVDEQFF.

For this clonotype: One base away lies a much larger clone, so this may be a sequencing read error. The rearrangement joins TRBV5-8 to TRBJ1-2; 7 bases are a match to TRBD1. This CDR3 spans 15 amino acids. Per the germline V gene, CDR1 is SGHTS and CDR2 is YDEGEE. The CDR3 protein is CASSLVQGDEYGCTF. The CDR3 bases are TGTGCCAGCAGCTTGGTCCAGGGGGACGAATATGGCTGCACCTTC.

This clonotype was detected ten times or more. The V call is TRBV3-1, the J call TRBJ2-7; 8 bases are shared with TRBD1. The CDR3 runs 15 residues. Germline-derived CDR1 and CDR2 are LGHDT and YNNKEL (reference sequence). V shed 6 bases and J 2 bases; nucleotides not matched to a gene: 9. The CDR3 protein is CASSRPGQATYEQYF. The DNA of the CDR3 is TGTGCCAGCAGTCGACCGGGACAGGCTACCTACGAGCAGTACTTC.

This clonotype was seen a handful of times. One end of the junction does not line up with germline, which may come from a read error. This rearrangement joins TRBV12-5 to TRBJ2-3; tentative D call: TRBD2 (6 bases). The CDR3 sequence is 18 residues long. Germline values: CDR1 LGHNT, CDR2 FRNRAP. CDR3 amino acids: CANGLRPLLAPSTGTQYF. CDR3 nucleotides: TGTGCTAATGGTTTGAGGCCCCTACTAGCACCCTCCACGGGTACGCAGTATTTT.

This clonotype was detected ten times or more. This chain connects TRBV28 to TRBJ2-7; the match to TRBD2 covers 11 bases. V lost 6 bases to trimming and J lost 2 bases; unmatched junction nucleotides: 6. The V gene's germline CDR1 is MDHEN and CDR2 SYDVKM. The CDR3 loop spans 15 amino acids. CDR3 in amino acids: CASRGTSGGAYEQYF. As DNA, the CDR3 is TGTGCCAGCAGGGGGACTAGCGGAGGTGCCTACGAGCAGTACTTC. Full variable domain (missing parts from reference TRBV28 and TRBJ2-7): DVKVTQSSRYLVKRTGEKVFLECVQDMDHENMFWYRQDPGLGLRLIYFSYDVKMKEKGDIPEGYSVSREKKERFSLILESASTNQTSMYLCASRGTSGGAYEQYFGPGTRLTVT.

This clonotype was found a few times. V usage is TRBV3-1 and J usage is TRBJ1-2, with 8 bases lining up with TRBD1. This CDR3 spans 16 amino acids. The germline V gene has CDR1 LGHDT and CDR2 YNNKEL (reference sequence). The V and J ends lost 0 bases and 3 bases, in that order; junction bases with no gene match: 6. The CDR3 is CASSQDPRQGYYGYTF. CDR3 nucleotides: TGTGCCAGCAGCCAAGATCCACGACAGGGGTACTATGGCTACACCTTC.

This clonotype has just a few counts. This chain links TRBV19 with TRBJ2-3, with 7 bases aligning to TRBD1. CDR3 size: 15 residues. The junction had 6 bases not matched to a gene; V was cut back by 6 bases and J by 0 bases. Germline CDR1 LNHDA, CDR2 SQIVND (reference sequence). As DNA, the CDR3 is TGTGCCAGTAGGGAAAACAGGGGTAGCACAGATACGCAGTATTTT. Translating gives CASRENRGSTDTQYF.

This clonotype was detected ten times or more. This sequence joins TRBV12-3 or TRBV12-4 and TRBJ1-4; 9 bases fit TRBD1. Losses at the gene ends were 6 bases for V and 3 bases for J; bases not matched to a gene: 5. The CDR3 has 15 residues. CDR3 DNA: TGTGCCAGCAGGGACAGGGGAGTGCCTAATGAAAAACTGTTTTTT. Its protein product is CASRDRGVPNEKLFF.

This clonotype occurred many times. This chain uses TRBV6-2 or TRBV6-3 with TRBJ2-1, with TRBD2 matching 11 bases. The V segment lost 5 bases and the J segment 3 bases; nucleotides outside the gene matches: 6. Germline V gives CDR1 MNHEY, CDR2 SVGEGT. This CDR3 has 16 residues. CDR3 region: CASSTRLAGNYNEQFF. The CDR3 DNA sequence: TGTGCCAGCAGTACCCGACTAGCGGGGAACTACAATGAGCAGTTCTTC.

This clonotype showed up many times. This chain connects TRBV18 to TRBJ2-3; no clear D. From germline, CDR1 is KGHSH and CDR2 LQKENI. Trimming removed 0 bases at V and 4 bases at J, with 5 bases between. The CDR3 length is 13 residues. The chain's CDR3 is CASSPPSADTQYF. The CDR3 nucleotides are TGTGCCAGCTCACCACCGTCCGCAGATACGCAGTATTTT.

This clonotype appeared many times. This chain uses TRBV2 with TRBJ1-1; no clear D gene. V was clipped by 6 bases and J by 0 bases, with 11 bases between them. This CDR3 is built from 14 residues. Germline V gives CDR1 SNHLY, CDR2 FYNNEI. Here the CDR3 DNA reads TGTGCCAGCAGCCTTAGAGCTCTGAACACTGAAGCTTTCTTT. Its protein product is CASSLRALNTEAFF.

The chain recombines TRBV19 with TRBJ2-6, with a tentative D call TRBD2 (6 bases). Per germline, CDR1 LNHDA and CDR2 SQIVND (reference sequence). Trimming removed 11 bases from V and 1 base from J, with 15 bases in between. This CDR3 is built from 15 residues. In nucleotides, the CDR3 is TGTGCCGGTACGGAGGGTGTTTCTGGGGCCAACGTCCTGACTTTC. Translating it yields CAGTEGVSGANVLTF. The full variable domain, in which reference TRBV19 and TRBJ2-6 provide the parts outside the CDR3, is DGGITQSPKYLFRKEGQNVTLSCEQNLNHDAMYWYRQDPGQGLRLIYYSQIVNDFQKGDIAEGYSVSREKKESFPLTVTSAQKNPTAFYLCAGTEGVSGANVLTFGAGSRLTVL.

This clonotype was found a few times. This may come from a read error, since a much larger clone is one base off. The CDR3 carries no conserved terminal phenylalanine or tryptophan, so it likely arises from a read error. The CDR3 nucleotides read TGTGCCAGCAGTGAAAACAGGGGGCGAGATAATTCACCCCTCCACTTA. As protein: CASSENRGRDNSPLHL. V is TRBV6-1 and J is TRBJ1-6, with 9 nucleotides matching TRBD1. Germline CDR1 and CDR2: MNHNS and SASEGT. The ends lost 2 bases at V and 5 bases at J; junction bases unmatched: 4. The CDR3 contains 16 residues.

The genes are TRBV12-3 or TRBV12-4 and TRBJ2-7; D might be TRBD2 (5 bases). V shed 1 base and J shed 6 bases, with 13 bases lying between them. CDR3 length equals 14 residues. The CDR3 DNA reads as TGTGCCAGCAGTTTAGTTAGCGAGGATAGCGAGCAGTACTTC. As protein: CASSLVSEDSEQYF.

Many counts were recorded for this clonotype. Written as DNA, the CDR3 is TGCAGTGCTAGTTCCTCGAATTTTTATGGCTACACCTTC. Its protein product is CSASSSNFYGYTF. V gene TRBV20-1 combines with J gene TRBJ1-2; D unresolved. The germline CDR1 and CDR2 sequences are DFQATT and SNEGSKA (reference sequence). This CDR3 spans 13 amino acids. The V end was cut by 3 bases, the J end by 5 bases, with 13 bases between.